This T cell receptor (beta chain) was retrieved from a study of T cell repertoires in urothelial bladder cancer (dated by TCRdb to the late 2010s). The study in broad terms: Of the 12 resected lesions, three were clinical stage cT0, three were cTa, three were cT1 and three were cT2 or greater. The study compared TCR repertoire clonality in bladder tumors with that in benign bladder inflammation. A total of approximately 13 patients who had bladder lesions and were undergoing transurethral resection were prospectively identified. Around twelve resected bladder lesions, made up of urothelial carcinoma (UC+) and benign (UC-) specimens, were studied. The investigation overall reported the following: Carcinoma specimens had a median tumor infiltrating lymphocyte percentage of 2%, while benign specimens had a median of around 12%. A single T-cell clone reached up to about 15% of infiltrating lymphocytes in carcinoma specimens, compared with approximately 1.8% in benign specimens. Urothelial carcinoma specimens contained fewer T cells than benign specimens, with a median of around 5,600 versus 24,000.

Bladder lesion specimens were obtained at transurethral resection and were stored at -80C. DNA was isolated from the bladder specimens obtained at transurethral resection. The CDR3 measures 15 amino acids from cysteine to phenylalanine. The retained sequence is limited to the CDR3, 45 bases, with the frame set at the first base. Here V drops 6 bases and J drops 0 bases, and the junction holds 6 bases not matched to any gene. According to the germline V gene, CDR1 reads MDHEN and CDR2 reads SYDVKM. The immunoSEQ assay was used to sequence the CDR3 region of the TCR beta chain. Processing in the source paper ran as follows. For each specimen, T-cell fraction, clonal dominance and maximum TCR clone frequency were calculated. Sourced from immuneACCESS, this table was stored by TCRdb with only in-frame sequences that have V and J called. A share of the clones is absent; for the studies checked, an unresolved V gene accounts for under half, and the remainder has no known explanation. The V and J calls and clone size are taken from that table; D and trimming were inferred from the DNA. The sample profile shows several thousand clones; roughly 60% of them were found once. 32% of the sample belongs to the ten largest clones.

For this clone: Its antigen is unknown. No much larger clone exists at a distance of one base, and base qualities are not known.

The sample consisted of tumor-infiltrating cells from bladder cancer. This receptor was identified in a human donor with urothelial carcinoma. This sequence uses TRBV28 and TRBJ2-7; TRBD1 matches 9 bases in the middle. This receptor carries the CDR3 CASSQDRGSSYEQYF. The DNA is TGTGCCAGCAGCCAGGACAGGGGAAGCTCCTACGAGCAGTACTTC.